One TCR beta chain is described in this entry. The target antigen is unknown. CDR1 is KGHSH and CDR2 is LQKENI in the germline V gene. CDR3 length: 17 residues. Trimming cost V 3 bases and J 0 bases, with 17 bases left between them. This entry comes from a study of PD-L1 blockade in urothelial cancer. About the research overall: Bladder-origin urothelial cancer in males described twenty-five of the 29 patients. Typically, measured as a median, blood samples had over 120,000 T cells.

Findings and caveats of the study: Pretreatment TCR clonality in blood under the median foretold superior survival.

TCRdb's copy holds only in-frame clones and misses some; the assay was immunoSEQ multiplex PCR. The sample includes some 20,000 clones, around 90% of them seen just once. The clonotype comes from a man aged 50 to 60 with urothelial cancer. V is TRBV18 and J is TRBJ1-1; a weak D match, TRBD1 (6 bases). Specimen: PBMCs, collected around atezolizumab (anti-PD-L1) treatment. Here the CDR3 reads CASSPSGRTAMNTEAFF. The DNA for the CDR3 is TGTGCCAGCTCACCCTCGGGAAGGACAGCCATGAACACTGAAGCTTTCTTT. Looking up the rest from reference TRBV18 and TRBJ1-1 gives the full variable domain: NAGVMQNPRHLVRRRGQEARLRCSPMKGHSHVYWYRQLPEEGLKFMVYLQKENIIDESGMPKERFSAEFPKEGPSILRIQQVVRGDSAAYFCASSPSGRTAMNTEAFFGQGTRLTVV.